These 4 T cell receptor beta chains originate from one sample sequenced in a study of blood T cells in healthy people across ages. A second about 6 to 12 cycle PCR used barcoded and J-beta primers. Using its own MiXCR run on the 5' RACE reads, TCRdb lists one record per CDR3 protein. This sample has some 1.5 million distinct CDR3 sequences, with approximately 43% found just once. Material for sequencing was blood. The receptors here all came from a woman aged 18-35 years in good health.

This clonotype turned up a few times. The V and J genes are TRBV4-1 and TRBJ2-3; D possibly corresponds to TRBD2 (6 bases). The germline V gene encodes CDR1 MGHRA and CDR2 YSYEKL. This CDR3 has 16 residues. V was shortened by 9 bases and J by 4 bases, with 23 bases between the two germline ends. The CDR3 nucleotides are TGCGCCAGTTGCAGGAGGGCCGGGGTATCAGCAGATACGCAGTATTTT. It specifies CASCRRAGVSADTQYF.

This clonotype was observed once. In nucleotides, the CDR3 is TGTGCCAGCAGCGCCCCGGGACAGGGGATCAGTGGCTACACCTTC. The encoded protein is CASSAPGQGISGYTF. V gene TRBV9 combines with J gene TRBJ1-2; the match to TRBD1 covers 10 bases. J was trimmed by 7 bases and V by 3 bases; bases with no gene match: 9. This CDR3 comprises 15 residues. Germline CDR1 is SGDLS and CDR2 is YYNGEE.

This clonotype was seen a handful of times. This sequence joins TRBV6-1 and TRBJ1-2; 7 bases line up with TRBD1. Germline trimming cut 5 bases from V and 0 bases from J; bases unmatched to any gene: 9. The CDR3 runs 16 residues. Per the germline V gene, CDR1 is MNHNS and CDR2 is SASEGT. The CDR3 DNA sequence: TGTGCCAGCAGTTCCCGACAGGGCACTACTAACTATGGCTACACCTTC. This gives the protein CASSSRQGTTNYGYTF.

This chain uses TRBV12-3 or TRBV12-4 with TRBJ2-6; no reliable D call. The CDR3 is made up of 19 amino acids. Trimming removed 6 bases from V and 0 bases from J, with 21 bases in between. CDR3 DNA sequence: TGTGCCAGCAGCCCCGGTTCTTGGCTCAACCCCTCTGGGGCCAACGTCCTGACTTTC. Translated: CASSPGSWLNPSGANVLTF.